The clone carrying this T cell receptor (beta chain) was seen repeatedly, ten times or more. Its antigen is still unknown. CDR1 is SEHNR, CDR2 FQNEAQ, per germline (reference sequence). The CDR3 has 15 amino acids. Trimming left V 5 bases short and J 0 bases short, with 11 bases between. This specimen comes from a study of CD8 T cells in ankylosing spondylitis. Study-level points and caveats: One TCR beta motif, made up of about 8 highly homologous variants, appeared characteristic of ankylosing spondylitis blood.

TCRdb itself ran the 5' RACE reads through MiXCR, one entry per CDR3 protein. The sample contains 30,000 to 45,000 distinct CDR3 sequences, approximately 10% of which appear only once. The material sequenced was blood, either unsorted or a sorted T cell fraction (not recorded which). V is TRBV7-9 and J is TRBJ2-1; D not resolved. The clonotype comes from a male donor with ankylosing spondylitis or in good health (not recorded which). CDR3 DNA: TGTGCCAGCAGCGCCAGGAGCCCCTCCTACAATGAGCAGTTCTTC. Protein product: CASSARSPSYNEQFF.